These 22 T cell receptor beta chains share one sample of origin, sequenced in a study of shared clonotypes between healthy human individuals (dated by TCRdb to about 2020). Library prep was done by the immunoSEQ multiplex PCR assay. The table comes from immuneACCESS by way of TCRdb, which keeps in-frame sequences with V and J called. Part of the clones is missing from these tables; in studies checked, under half for an unresolved V gene and the rest for unknown reasons. The sample profile shows 2 million to 2.5 million clones; nearly 97% of them were found once. The ten top clones hold 0.13% of the sample. The sample taken for sequencing was naive CD4+ T cells sorted from blood. In the paper's terms, the cell subset or site label means: CD45RA+ positively selected. The receptors here all came from a young man in good health.

The chain uses TRBV5-1 and TRBJ2-5; D gene uncertain. Between the trimmed V and J ends, which lost 2 bases and 0 bases, there was a span of 17 bases. Looked up from germline, CDR1 is SGHRS and CDR2 is YFSETQ. The CDR3 has 17 residues. The CDR3 spells CASSFQRSHLYQETQYF. CDR3 DNA: TGCGCCAGCAGCTTTCAACGTTCACACCTGTACCAAGAGACCCAGTACTTC.

V and J are TRBV6-1 and TRBJ2-7; D uncertain. This CDR3 contains 16 residues. V was shortened by 0 bases and J by 2 bases, with 14 bases between the two germline ends. Germline CDR1 and CDR2: MNHNS and SASEGT. Written as DNA, the CDR3 is TGTGCCAGCAGTGAAGCGTCCGCTCGGCCACCCTACGAGCAGTACTTC. Translating gives CASSEASARPPYEQYF.

The chain has TRBV30 and TRBJ2-2; TRBD1 aligns across 8 bases. CDR1 and CDR2 (germline): GTSNPN, SVGIG (reference sequence). The CDR3 has 14 amino acids. Trimming removed 1 base from V and 6 bases from J; junction bases left unmatched: 4. The DNA of the CDR3 is TGTGCCTGGAGTGGGGACAGGACGTCCGGGGAGCTGTTTTTT. Its translation is CAWSGDRTSGELFF. The full variable domain, with the rest looked up from reference TRBV30 and TRBJ2-2, is SQTIHQWPATLVQPVGSPLSLECTVEGTSNPNLYWYRQAAGRGLQLLFYSVGIGQISSEVPQNLSASRPQDRQFILSSKKLLLSDSGFYLCAWSGDRTSGELFFGEGSRLTVL.

This chain connects TRBV30 to TRBJ2-2; possibly TRBD2 for D (6 bases). The CDR3 is 14 amino acids. From germline, CDR1 is GTSNPN and CDR2 SVGIG (reference sequence). The ends were cut back, 1 base at V and 4 bases at J, with 10 bases in the middle. The CDR3 DNA is TGTGCCTGGAGTGGGGGACTGGCCACCGGGGAGCTGTTTTTT. Its protein product is CAWSGGLATGELFF. Together with reference TRBV30 and TRBJ2-2, the CDR3 gives the full variable domain: SQTIHQWPATLVQPVGSPLSLECTVEGTSNPNLYWYRQAAGRGLQLLFYSVGIGQISSEVPQNLSASRPQDRQFILSSKKLLLSDSGFYLCAWSGGLATGELFFGEGSRLTVL.

V is TRBV2 and J is TRBJ2-2; D gene unclear. Trimming left V 9 bases short and J 1 base short, with 12 bases between. This CDR3 has 14 residues. The germline CDR1 and CDR2 sequences are SNHLY and FYNNEI. The CDR3 region is CASTWARNTGELFF. The CDR3 DNA is TGTGCCAGTACTTGGGCGAGGAACACCGGGGAGCTGTTTTTT.

V is TRBV7-9 and J is TRBJ2-5; 8 nucleotides agree with TRBD2. This CDR3 is built from 17 residues. The germline gives CDR1 SEHNR, CDR2 FQNEAQ (reference sequence). Losses at the gene ends were 5 bases for V and 2 bases for J; bases not matched to a gene: 13. The CDR3: CASSPPPGRGQQETQYF. For the CDR3, the DNA is TGTGCCAGCAGCCCTCCCCCCGGGAGGGGCCAACAAGAGACCCAGTACTTC.

As to this clone: At one end, the junction sequence differs from germline, possibly due to a read error. The chain couples TRBV7-2 to TRBJ1-4, with D perhaps TRBD1 (6 bases). The CDR3 consists of 16 residues. Germline-derived CDR1 and CDR2 are SGHTA and FQGNSA. The CDR3 DNA reads as TGTGCCAGCAGCGGACGGACAGCTGCAACTAGTGAAAAACTGTTTTTT. Translating gives CASSGRTAATSEKLFF.

The CDR3 loop reads CASSLYRGENSGNTIYF. DNA for the CDR3: TGTGCCAGCAGCTTATACAGGGGAGAAAACTCTGGAAACACCATATATTTT. J is TRBJ1-3 and V is TRBV7-9; the match to TRBD1 covers 7 bases. The CDR3 extends over 17 amino acids. J gave up 0 bases and V 2 bases, and 7 bases lay outside the gene matches. Germline V gives CDR1 SEHNR, CDR2 FQNEAQ (reference sequence).

As to this clone: Distinct nucleotide sequences in the sample also encode this CDR3. V and J are TRBV5-1 and TRBJ1-2; TRBD1 might be the D (6 bases). V lost 0 bases and J lost 0, with 9 bases in between. This CDR3 region has 15 residues. Germline V CDR1 and CDR2: SGHRS, YFSETQ. The DNA of the CDR3 is TGCGCCAGCAGCTTGGAAACAGGGACTAACTATGGCTACACCTTC. Protein: CASSLETGTNYGYTF.

The chain carries TRBV30 and TRBJ2-5; TRBD2 matches at 10 bases. CDR3 length equals 14 residues. V was clipped by 0 bases and J by 5 bases; unmatched bases: 3. Germline V gene data show CDR1 as GTSNPN and CDR2 as SVGIG (reference sequence). CDR3 amino acids: CAWSVRAGGETQYF. In DNA form, the CDR3 reads TGTGCCTGGAGTGTACGAGCGGGAGGGGAGACCCAGTACTTC.

The chain is built from TRBV10-3 and TRBJ2-4; 7 nucleotides line up with TRBD1. CDR3 length: 16 residues. Germline trimming cut 5 bases from V and 0 bases from J; bases unmatched to any gene: 7. Germline lookup yields CDR1 ENHRY and CDR2 SYGVKD. CDR3 loop: CAISPGQTLAKNIQYF. The CDR3 DNA follows: TGTGCCATCAGTCCGGGACAGACCCTAGCCAAAAACATTCAGTACTTC.

With respect to this clone: Other DNA sequences in this specimen translate into the identical CDR3. The V gene is TRBV6-5, the J gene TRBJ2-1, with D hard to call. CDR1 is MNHEY, CDR2 SVGAGI, per germline. The CDR3 is 11 residues long. V lost 5 bases to trimming and J lost 6 bases, with 5 bases between them. CDR3 nucleotide sequence: TGTGCCAGCAGTCAAGGCAATGAGCAGTTCTTC. This gives the protein CASSQGNEQFF.

This CDR3 is CASSQTGFARYTF. The CDR3 DNA is TGTGCCAGCAGCCAGACAGGTTTCGCTCGCTACACCTTC. The chain couples TRBV2 to TRBJ1-2, with D possibly matching TRBD1 (6 bases). V shed 6 bases and J shed 9 bases, with 17 bases lying between them. The CDR3 totals 13 residues. Per the germline V gene, CDR1 is SNHLY and CDR2 is FYNNEI.

The chain has TRBV5-4 and TRBJ2-5; D is perhaps TRBD1 or TRBD2 (7 bases each). Trimming took 3 bases from V and 5 from J, leaving 14 bases between them. The CDR3 runs to 14 residues. CDR1 SGHNT and CDR2 YYREEE come from the germline V gene (reference sequence). CDR3: CASSSRGGAETQYF. Written as DNA, the CDR3 is TGTGCCAGCAGCTCCAGGGGGGGGGCGGAGACCCAGTACTTC.

The chain employs TRBV6-5 and TRBJ1-1, with 10 bases that match TRBD1. The V and J ends lost 0 bases and 6 bases, in that order; junction bases with no gene match: 4. Germline CDR1 reads MNHEY; CDR2 reads SVGAGI. The CDR3 totals 15 residues. The CDR3 coding sequence is TGTGCCAGCAGTTACTCGAGACAGGGGGCTTCTGAAGCTTTCTTT. Its translation: CASSYSRQGASEAFF.

Here the CDR3 reads CASSALQGGGETQYF. Here the CDR3 DNA reads TGTGCCAGCAGTGCCCTCCAGGGGGGGGGAGAGACCCAGTACTTC. The J gene is TRBJ2-5, the V gene TRBV25-1; possibly TRBD1 or TRBD2 for D (7 bases each). There are 15 residues in the CDR3. V lost 4 bases, J lost 4 bases, and 16 bases lay in between. Germline V gene data show CDR1 as MGHDK and CDR2 as SYGVNS.

Comments on this clone: Additional DNA sequences in this sample encode the identical CDR3. The V and J genes are TRBV19 and TRBJ1-2; no clear D gene. This CDR3 is built from 12 residues. With 0 bases removed from V and 4 bases from J, the gap between germline ends came to 3 bases. CDR1 is LNHDA and CDR2 is SQIVND in the germline V gene (reference sequence). The CDR3 region is CASSIDGYGYTF. The CDR3 nucleotides are TGTGCCAGTAGTATAGACGGCTATGGCTACACCTTC.

V gene TRBV27 combines with J gene TRBJ2-7; D is uncertain. CDR1 and CDR2 from the germline V gene are MNHEY and SMNVEV (reference sequence). Trimming removed 2 bases at V and 0 bases at J, with 8 bases between. This CDR3 spans 14 amino acids. CDR3 sequence (DNA): TGTGCCAGCAGTTTAGGGTCCCTCTCCTACGAGCAGTACTTC. This codes for CASSLGSLSYEQYF.

Only one count was recorded for this clone. The chain couples TRBV7-2 to TRBJ2-1; 11 nucleotides agree with TRBD2. CDR3 size: 16 residues. Trimming removed 4 bases from V and 4 bases from J; junction bases left unmatched: 6. Germline-derived CDR1 and CDR2 are SGHTA and FQGNSA. CDR3 in amino acids: CASSSNSGGAYNEQFF. CDR3 nucleotide sequence: TGTGCCAGCAGCTCAAATAGCGGGGGGGCATACAATGAGCAGTTCTTC.

To note about this clone: Distinct nucleotide sequences in the sample also encode this CDR3. The genes are TRBV6-5 and TRBJ2-2; no definite D call. Trimming shortened V by 8 bases and J by 2 bases, and 3 bases separated the two germline ends. Germline CDR1 is MNHEY and CDR2 is SVGAGI. The CDR3 covers 11 residues. CDR3 amino acids: CASGNTGELFF. The CDR3 coding sequence is TGTGCCAGCGGCAACACCGGGGAGCTGTTTTTT.

The chain is built from TRBV7-9 and TRBJ1-4, with D unresolved. V dropped 1 base and J dropped 3 bases, with 9 bases sitting between them. The CDR3 totals 15 residues. Germline CDR1 reads SEHNR; CDR2 reads FQNEAQ (reference sequence). The CDR3: CASSLGRSPNEKLFF. In DNA, the CDR3 is TGTGCCAGCAGCTTAGGCAGAAGCCCTAATGAAAAACTGTTTTTT.

CDR3 coding DNA: TGTGCCAGCCGAATGGGAGGAAACACCATATATTTT. This sequence encodes CASRMGGNTIYF. The chain links TRBV28 to TRBJ1-3; D gene unclear. CDR1 is MDHEN and CDR2 is SYDVKM in the germline V gene. Trimming took off 8 bases at V and 4 bases at J, with 9 bases between the two ends. The CDR3 has 12 amino acids. Full variable domain (remainder filled in from reference TRBV28 and TRBJ1-3): DVKVTQSSRYLVKRTGEKVFLECVQDMDHENMFWYRQDPGLGLRLIYFSYDVKMKEKGDIPEGYSVSREKKERFSLILESASTNQTSMYLCASRMGGNTIYFGEGSWLTVV.